This T cell receptor beta chain stems from a study of T cells in Graves' hyperthyroidism and ophthalmopathy. Study conclusions and caveats: In the blood, most expanded thyroid clonotypes above 0.001 appeared as well.

Trimming shortened V by 4 bases and J by 4 bases, and 7 bases separated the two germline ends. The CDR3 length is 12 residues. CDR1 and CDR2 (germline): LNHDA, SQIVND (reference sequence). Amplified regions were TCR beta CDR3 sequences from RNA transcripts. The HTBI set primed first-round TCR CDR3 RT-PCR. TCRdb independently ran MiXCR on the multiplex PCR reads; one entry per CDR3 protein. The table includes 400,000 or so distinct CDR3 sequences, over 11% detected once. Uncontrolled infection, other autoimmune disease, pregnancy and lactation each barred patients from inclusion. Of note for this clonotype: Its specificity is unknown.

Sequencing was carried out using blood. The TCR originated in a man aged 50 or older with Graves' ophthalmopathy. The chain employs TRBV19 and TRBJ1-2; D gene unclear. The CDR3 protein is CASSKSLYGYTF. As DNA, the CDR3 is TGTGCCAGTAGTAAGAGCCTCTATGGCTACACCTTC. The full variable domain, rest sourced from reference TRBV19 and TRBJ1-2, is DGGITQSPKYLFRKEGQNVTLSCEQNLNHDAMYWYRQDPGQGLRLIYYSQIVNDFQKGDIAEGYSVSREKKESFPLTVTSAQKNPTAFYLCASSKSLYGYTFGSGTRLTVV.